This T cell receptor (beta chain) stems from a study of shared clonotypes between healthy human individuals. Overall study context: The cohort comprised a couple of women and a few men. Their ages spanned 18 to 49 years.

The germline gives CDR1 MNHEY, CDR2 SMNVEV (reference sequence). The CDR3 has 13 residues. V was clipped by 4 bases and J by 3 bases, with 10 bases between them. Data came from immunoSEQ multiplex PCR; TCRdb stores just in-frame clones and leaves some out. The sample contains around 2.1 million clones, about 93% of which appear only once. Naive CD8 populations comprised CD45RO-negative cells positively selected for CCR7, excluding terminally differentiated effector memory CD45RA+ cells. Those who donated were healthy HIV-negative adults, with no recent acute infections or vaccinations reported. As concerns this clone: The sample carries other DNA sequences with the same CDR3.

This rearrangement joins TRBV27 to TRBJ2-7; D unclear. The material sequenced was naive CD8+ T cells from PBMCs. This receptor was identified in a man aged 18 to 29 in good health. Some clones in this sample may be carry-over from other donors' samples. The DNA of the CDR3 is TGTGCCAGCAGTTCCGGGCGGAACTACGAGCAGTACTTC. This encodes CASSSGRNYEQYF.